This paragraph covers one TCR beta chain sequence. The data originate from a study of cytomegalovirus exposure and HLA in healthy donors. Trimming pared 2 bases from V and 4 bases from J, leaving 14 bases between. Germline-derived CDR1 and CDR2 are KGHSH and LQKENI. The CDR3 totals 15 residues. Primers: 60 Vbeta forward and 13 Jbeta reverse. TCRdb keeps only in-frame clones here, not all; method: immunoSEQ multiplex PCR. This sample has some 150,000 clones; roughly 80% occur once, and the top ten carry roughly 7.7%. Sequences were obtained from PBMCs. V gene TRBV18 combines with J gene TRBJ1-1; D is ambiguous. The sequence was obtained from a woman aged 25 to 39 in good health and CMV-seropositive. CDR3 region: CASSPSIGRSTEAFF. CDR3 nucleotide sequence: TGTGCCAGCTCACCAAGTATTGGGCGTAGCACTGAAGCTTTCTTT.